This T cell receptor beta chain was documented in a study of a mutant IDH1 vaccine in newly diagnosed glioma. Study-wide background: Treated patients had a mean age of approximately 41 years and a sex split that was roughly 60% male and roughly 40% female. Former treatment meant radiotherapy, temozolomide, or both; the majority had gotten both. Study-wide points: Pseudoprogression appeared unlinked to shifts in leading peripheral T cell clonotypes.

Trimming left V 6 bases short and J 0 bases short, with 8 bases between. The CDR3 sequence is 13 residues long. Germline V gene sequence: CDR1 LNHDA, CDR2 SQIVND (reference sequence). Sequencing used immunoSEQ multiplex PCR; TCRdb keeps in-frame clones, though not all of them. The table shows approximately 56,000 clones, with roughly 76% occurring only once. Time point specified: week 47, end of study. The content of each vaccine dose was 300 ug of mutant IDH1 20-mer peptide, and topical imiquimod accompanied it. The donors' diagnosis was new WHO grade 3 or 4 astrocytoma that was IDH1-mutant and ATRX-lost. A word on this clone: The antigen remains unidentified.

The sequencing used PBMCs, collected from a glioma patient whose treatment included an IDH1 peptide vaccine. This chain joins TRBV19 and TRBJ1-1; D unresolved. The origin of this receptor is a man aged 50 to 59 with glioma. CDR3 coding DNA: TGTGCCAGTAGAGGGCGAGTGAACACTGAAGCTTTCTTT. Translating gives CASRGRVNTEAFF.